This TCR beta chain was sequenced for a study of identical twins. Carrying unique molecular identifiers, the cDNA also gained a universal primer site through template switching. TCRdb fed the 5' RACE reads into MiXCR, producing one record per CDR3 protein. The sample holds around 490,000 distinct CDR3 sequences; approximately 15% are singletons and the top ten take approximately 1%. Germline loops: CDR1 SQVTM, CDR2 ANQGSEA. The CDR3 extends over 13 amino acids. V shed 3 bases and J shed 0 bases, with 3 bases lying between them. Another study also made use of these data, one on yellow fever vaccine responses in identical twins.

The TCR sequence derives from a woman under 30 in good health. The genes are TRBV29-1 and TRBJ2-6; no clear D gene. Material for sequencing was CD4+ T cells sorted from blood. Here the CDR3 DNA reads TGCAGCGTTGACCCCTCTGGGGCCAACGTCCTGACTTTC. Its translation: CSVDPSGANVLTF. Based on the CDR3 plus reference TRBV29-1 and TRBJ2-6, the full variable domain is SAVISQKPSRDICQRGTSLTIQCQVDSQVTMMFWYRQQPGQSLTLIATANQGSEATYESGFVIDKFPISRPNLTFSTLTVSNMSPEDSSIYLCSVDPSGANVLTFGAGSRLTVL.